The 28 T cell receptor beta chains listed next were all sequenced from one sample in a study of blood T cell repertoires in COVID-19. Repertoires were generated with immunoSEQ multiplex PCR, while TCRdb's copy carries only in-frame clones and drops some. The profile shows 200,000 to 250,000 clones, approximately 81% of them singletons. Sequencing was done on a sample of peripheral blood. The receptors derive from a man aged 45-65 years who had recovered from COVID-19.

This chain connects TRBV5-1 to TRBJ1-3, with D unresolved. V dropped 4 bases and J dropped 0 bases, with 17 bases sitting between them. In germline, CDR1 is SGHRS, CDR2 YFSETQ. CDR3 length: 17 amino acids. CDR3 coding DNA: TGCGCCAGCAGCCAAGCTACGGGTCGGCTCTCTGGAAACACCATATATTTT. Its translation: CASSQATGRLSGNTIYF.

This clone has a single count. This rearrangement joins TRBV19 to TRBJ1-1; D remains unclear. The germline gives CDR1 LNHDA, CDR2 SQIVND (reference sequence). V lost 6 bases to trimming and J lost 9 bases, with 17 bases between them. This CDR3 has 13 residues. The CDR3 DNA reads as TGTGCCAGTAGCCAGCATCTGGCGGATAAAGCTTTCTTT. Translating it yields CASSQHLADKAFF.

DNA for the CDR3: TGTGCCAGCAGTGACAGACCTAGCTCCGTCGATGAGCAGTTCTTC. This translates into CASSDRPSSVDEQFF. The genes are TRBV6-4 and TRBJ2-1; TRBD2 is a possible D gene (5 bases). Per the germline V gene, CDR1 is MRHNA and CDR2 is SNTAGT. The CDR3 extends over 15 amino acids. Trimming took off 2 bases at V and 8 bases at J, with 16 bases between the two ends.

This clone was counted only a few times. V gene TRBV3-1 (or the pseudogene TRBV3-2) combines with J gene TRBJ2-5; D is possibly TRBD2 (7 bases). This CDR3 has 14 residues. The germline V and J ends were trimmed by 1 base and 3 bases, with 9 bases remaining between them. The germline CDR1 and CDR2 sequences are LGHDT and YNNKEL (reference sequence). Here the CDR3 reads CASSQGGGEETQYF. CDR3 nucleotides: TGTGCCAGCAGCCAAGGAGGGGGGGAAGAGACCCAGTACTTC.

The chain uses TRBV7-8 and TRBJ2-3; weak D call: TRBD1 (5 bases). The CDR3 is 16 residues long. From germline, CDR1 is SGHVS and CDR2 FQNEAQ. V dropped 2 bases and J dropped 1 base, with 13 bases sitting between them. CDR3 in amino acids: CASSLQGLQGTDTQYF. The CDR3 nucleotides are TGTGCCAGCAGCTTACAGGGTTTACAGGGCACAGATACGCAGTATTTT.

For the CDR3, the DNA is TGTGCCAGCTCCCCGGGGACAGTATCTGGAAACACCATATATTTT. This codes for CASSPGTVSGNTIYF. The genes are TRBV18 and TRBJ1-3, with TRBD1 matching 7 bases. J gave up 1 base and V 6 bases, and 6 bases lay outside the gene matches. The CDR3 length is 15 residues. Germline lookup yields CDR1 KGHSH and CDR2 LQKENI.

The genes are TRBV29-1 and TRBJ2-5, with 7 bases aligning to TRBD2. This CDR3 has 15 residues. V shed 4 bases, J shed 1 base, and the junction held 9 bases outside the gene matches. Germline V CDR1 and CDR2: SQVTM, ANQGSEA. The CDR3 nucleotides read TGCAGCGTTGTCAGGGTGGGCGGGGGCCAAGAGACCCAGTACTTC. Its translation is CSVVRVGGGQETQYF.

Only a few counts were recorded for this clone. This chain's CDR3 is CASSLLLAVWYEQYF. The CDR3 coding sequence is TGTGCCAGCAGCCTCCTGCTAGCGGTTTGGTACGAGCAGTACTTC. V is TRBV28 and J is TRBJ2-7, with 7 bases lining up with TRBD2. The CDR3 contains 15 residues. The J segment lost 4 bases and the V segment lost 6 bases, leaving 12 bases of the junction unmatched. Looked up from germline, CDR1 is MDHEN and CDR2 is SYDVKM. Combining the CDR3 with reference TRBV28 and TRBJ2-7 gives the whole variable domain DVKVTQSSRYLVKRTGEKVFLECVQDMDHENMFWYRQDPGLGLRLIYFSYDVKMKEKGDIPEGYSVSREKKERFSLILESASTNQTSMYLCASSLLLAVWYEQYFGPGTRLTVT.

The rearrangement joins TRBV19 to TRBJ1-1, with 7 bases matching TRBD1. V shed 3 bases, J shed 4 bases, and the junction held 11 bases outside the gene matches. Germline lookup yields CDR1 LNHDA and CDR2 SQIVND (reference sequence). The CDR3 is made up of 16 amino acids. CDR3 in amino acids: CASSIGATGTLTEAFF. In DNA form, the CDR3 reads TGTGCCAGTAGTATCGGGGCGACAGGGACCCTCACTGAAGCTTTCTTT.

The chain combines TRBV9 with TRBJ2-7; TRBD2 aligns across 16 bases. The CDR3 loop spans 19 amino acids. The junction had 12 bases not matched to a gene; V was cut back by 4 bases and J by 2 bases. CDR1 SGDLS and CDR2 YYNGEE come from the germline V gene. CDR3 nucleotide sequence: TGTGCCAGCAGCTCGACCTTGGGACTAGCGGGAGGGCCCACCTACGAGCAGTACTTC. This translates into CASSSTLGLAGGPTYEQYF.

The CDR3 DNA is TGTGCCAGCAGTTTAAGGGAGGGACGCCTGTACCAAGAGACCCAGTACTTC. Residues: CASSLREGRLYQETQYF. The rearrangement uses TRBV28 and TRBJ2-5; 7 nucleotides match TRBD2. V trimming: 2 bases; J trimming: 0 bases; junction bases outside the gene matches: 9. This CDR3 is built from 17 residues. Germline CDR1 MDHEN, CDR2 SYDVKM.

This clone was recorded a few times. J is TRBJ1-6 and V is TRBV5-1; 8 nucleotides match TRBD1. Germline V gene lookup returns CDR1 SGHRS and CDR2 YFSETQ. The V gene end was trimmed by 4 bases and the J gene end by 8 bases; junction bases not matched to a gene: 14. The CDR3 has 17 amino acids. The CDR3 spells CASSPGPDRVIDSPLHF. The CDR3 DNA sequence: TGCGCCAGCAGCCCTGGGCCGGACAGGGTCATAGATTCACCCCTCCACTTT.

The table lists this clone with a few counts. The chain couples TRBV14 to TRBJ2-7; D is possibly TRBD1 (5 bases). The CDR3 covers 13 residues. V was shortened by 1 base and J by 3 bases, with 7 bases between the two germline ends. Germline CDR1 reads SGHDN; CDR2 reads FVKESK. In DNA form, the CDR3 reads TGTGCCAGCAGCCAAGTAGGGGTCTACGAGCAGTACTTC. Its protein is CASSQVGVYEQYF. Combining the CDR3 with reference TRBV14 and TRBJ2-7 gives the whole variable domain EAGVTQFPSHSVIEKGQTVTLRCDPISGHDNLYWYRRVMGKEIKFLLHFVKESKQDESGMPNNRFLAERTGGTYSTLKVQPAELEDSGVYFCASSQVGVYEQYFGPGTRLTVT.

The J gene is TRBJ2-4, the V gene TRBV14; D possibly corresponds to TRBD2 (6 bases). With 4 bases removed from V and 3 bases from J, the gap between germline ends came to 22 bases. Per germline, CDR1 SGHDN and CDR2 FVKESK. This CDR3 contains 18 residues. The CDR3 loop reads CASSPRGGGALDKNIQYF. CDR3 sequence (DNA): TGTGCCAGCAGCCCCCGAGGTGGAGGGGCGCTTGACAAAAACATTCAGTACTTC.

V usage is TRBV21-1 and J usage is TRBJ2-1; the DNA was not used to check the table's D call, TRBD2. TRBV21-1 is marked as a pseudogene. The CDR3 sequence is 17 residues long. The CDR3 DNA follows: TGTGCCAGCAGCAAAGGGAGGGAGCGGGAGGGCCACAATGAGCAGTTCTTC. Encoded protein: CASSKGREREGHNEQFF.

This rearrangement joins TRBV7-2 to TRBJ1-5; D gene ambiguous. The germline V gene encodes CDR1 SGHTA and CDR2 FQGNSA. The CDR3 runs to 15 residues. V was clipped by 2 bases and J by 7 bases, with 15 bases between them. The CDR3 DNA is TGTGCCAGCAGCTTAAAGGCGGACGGAGGACAGCCCCAGCATTTT. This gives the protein CASSLKADGGQPQHF.

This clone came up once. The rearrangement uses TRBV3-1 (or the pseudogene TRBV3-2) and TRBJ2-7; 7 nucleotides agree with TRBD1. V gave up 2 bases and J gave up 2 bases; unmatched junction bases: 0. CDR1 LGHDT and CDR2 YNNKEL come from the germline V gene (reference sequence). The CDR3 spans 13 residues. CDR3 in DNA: TGTGCCAGCAGCCAACAGGGGGCCTACGAGCAGTACTTC. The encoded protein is CASSQQGAYEQYF.

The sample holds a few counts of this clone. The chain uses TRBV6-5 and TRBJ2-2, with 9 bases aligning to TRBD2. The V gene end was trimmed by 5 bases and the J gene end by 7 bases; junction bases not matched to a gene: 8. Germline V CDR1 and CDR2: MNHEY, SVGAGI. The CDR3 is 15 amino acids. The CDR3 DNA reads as TGTGCCAGCAGTCGCGGGAGGGCCACCAGCGGGGAGCTGTTTTTT. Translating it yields CASSRGRATSGELFF.

The CDR3 protein is CASSLFKSVVDEQFF. CDR3 DNA sequence: TGTGCCAGCAGCTTATTCAAGTCAGTGGTTGATGAGCAGTTCTTC. The V and J genes are TRBV7-2 and TRBJ2-1; no clear D. V lost 2 bases to trimming and J lost 8 bases, with 16 bases between them. From germline, CDR1 is SGHTA and CDR2 FQGNSA. CDR3 length: 15 residues.

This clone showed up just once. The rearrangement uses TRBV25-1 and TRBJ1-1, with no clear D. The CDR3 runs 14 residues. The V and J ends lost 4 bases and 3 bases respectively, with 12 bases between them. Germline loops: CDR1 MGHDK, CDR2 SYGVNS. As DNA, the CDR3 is TGTGCCAGCAGTGGTCCTACGACTGACACTGAAGCTTTCTTT. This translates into CASSGPTTDTEAFF.

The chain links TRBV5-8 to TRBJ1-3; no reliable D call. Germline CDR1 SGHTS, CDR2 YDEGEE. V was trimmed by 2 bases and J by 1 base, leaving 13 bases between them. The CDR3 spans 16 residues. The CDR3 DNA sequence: TGTGCCAGCAGCTTTATCTCAGGCCTATCTGGAAACACCATATATTTT. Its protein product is CASSFISGLSGNTIYF.

This chain's CDR3 is CASSVSAGTSGFPTQYF. CDR3 sequence (DNA): TGTGCCAGCAGCGTTTCGGCCGGGACTAGCGGGTTTCCGACCCAGTACTTC. The V call is TRBV9, the J call TRBJ2-5; 12 bases match TRBD2. This CDR3 region has 17 residues. V was pared by 2 bases and J by 7 bases, with 12 bases of the junction left unmatched. CDR1 SGDLS and CDR2 YYNGEE come from the germline V gene. Looking up the rest from reference TRBV9 and TRBJ2-5 gives the full variable domain: DSGVTQTPKHLITATGQRVTLRCSPRSGDLSVYWYQQSLDQGLQFLIQYYNGEERAKGNILERFSAQQFPDLHSELNLSSLELGDSALYFCASSVSAGTSGFPTQYFGPGTRLLVL.

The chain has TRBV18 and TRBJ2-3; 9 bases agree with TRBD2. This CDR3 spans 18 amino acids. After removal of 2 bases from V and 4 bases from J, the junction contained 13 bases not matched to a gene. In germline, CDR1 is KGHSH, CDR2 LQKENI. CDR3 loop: CASSPTSGRHYGADTQYF. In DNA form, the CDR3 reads TGTGCCAGCTCACCAACTAGCGGGCGCCATTACGGGGCAGATACGCAGTATTTT.

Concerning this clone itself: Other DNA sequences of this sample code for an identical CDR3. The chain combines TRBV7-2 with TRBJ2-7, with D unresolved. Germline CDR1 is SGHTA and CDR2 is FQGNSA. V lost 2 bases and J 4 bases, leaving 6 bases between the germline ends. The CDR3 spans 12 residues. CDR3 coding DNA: TGTGCCAGCAGCTTATCCAGATACGAGCAGTACTTC. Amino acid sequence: CASSLSRYEQYF.

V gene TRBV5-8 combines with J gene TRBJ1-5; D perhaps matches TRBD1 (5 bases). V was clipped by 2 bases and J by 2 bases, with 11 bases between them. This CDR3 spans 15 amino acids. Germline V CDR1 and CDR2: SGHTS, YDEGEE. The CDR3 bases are TGTGCCAGCAGCTTAGGGGTGCCTGGCAATCAGCCCCAGCATTTT. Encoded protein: CASSLGVPGNQPQHF.

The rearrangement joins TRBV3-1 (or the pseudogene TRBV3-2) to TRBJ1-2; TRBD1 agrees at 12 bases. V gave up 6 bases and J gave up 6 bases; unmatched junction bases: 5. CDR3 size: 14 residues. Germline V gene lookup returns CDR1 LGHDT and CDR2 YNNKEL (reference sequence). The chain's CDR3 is CASSRGQGANGYTF. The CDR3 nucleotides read TGTGCCAGCAGTCGGGGACAGGGGGCAAATGGCTACACCTTC.

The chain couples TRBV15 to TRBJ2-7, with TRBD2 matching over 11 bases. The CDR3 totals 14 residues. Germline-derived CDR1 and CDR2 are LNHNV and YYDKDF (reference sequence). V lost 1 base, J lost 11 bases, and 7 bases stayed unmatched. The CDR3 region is CATSRGIAGGFKYF. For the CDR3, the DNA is TGTGCCACCAGCAGAGGTATAGCGGGAGGGTTTAAGTACTTC. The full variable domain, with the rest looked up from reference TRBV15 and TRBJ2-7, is DAMVIQNPRYQVTQFGKPVTLSCSQTLNHNVMYWYQQKSSQAPKLLFHYYDKDFNNEADTPDNFQSRRPNTSFCFLDIRSPGLGDTAMYLCATSRGIAGGFKYFGPGTRLTVT.

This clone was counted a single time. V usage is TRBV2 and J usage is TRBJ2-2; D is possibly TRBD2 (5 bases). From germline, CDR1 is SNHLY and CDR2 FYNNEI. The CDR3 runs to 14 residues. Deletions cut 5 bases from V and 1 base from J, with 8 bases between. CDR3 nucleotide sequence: TGTGCCAGCAGTTATAGCGTGAACACCGGGGAGCTGTTTTTT. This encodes CASSYSVNTGELFF.